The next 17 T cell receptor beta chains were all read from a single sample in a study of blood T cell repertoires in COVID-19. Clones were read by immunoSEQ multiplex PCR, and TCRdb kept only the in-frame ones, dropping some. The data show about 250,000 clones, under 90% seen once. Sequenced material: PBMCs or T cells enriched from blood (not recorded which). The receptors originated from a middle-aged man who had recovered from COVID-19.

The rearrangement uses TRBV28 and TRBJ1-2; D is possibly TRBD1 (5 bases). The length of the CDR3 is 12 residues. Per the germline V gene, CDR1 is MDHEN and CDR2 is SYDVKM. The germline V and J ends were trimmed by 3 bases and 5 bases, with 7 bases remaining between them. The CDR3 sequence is CASSFQGYGYTF. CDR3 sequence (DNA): TGTGCCAGCAGTTTCCAGGGTTATGGCTACACCTTC.

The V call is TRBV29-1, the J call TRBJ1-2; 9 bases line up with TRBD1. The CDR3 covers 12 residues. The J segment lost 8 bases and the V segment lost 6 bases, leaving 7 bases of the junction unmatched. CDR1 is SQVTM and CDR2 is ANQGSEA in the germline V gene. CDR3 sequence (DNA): TGCAGCGTCCCGGGACAGGGAAACGGCTACACCTTC. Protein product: CSVPGQGNGYTF.

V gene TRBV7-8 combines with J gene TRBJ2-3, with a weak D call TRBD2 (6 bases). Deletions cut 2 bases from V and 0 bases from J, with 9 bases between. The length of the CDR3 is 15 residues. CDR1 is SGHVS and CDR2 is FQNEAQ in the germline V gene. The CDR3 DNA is TGTGCCAGCAGCTTATCGCGGGGTAGCACAGATACGCAGTATTTT. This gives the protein CASSLSRGSTDTQYF.

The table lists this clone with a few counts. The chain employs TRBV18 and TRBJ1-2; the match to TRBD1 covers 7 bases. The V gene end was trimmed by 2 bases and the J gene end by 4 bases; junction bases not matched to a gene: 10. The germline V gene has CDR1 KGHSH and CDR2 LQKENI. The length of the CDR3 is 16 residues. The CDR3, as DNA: TGTGCCAGCTCACCAGTCTCCCAGGGGGGCCTCTATGGCTACACCTTC. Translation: CASSPVSQGGLYGYTF. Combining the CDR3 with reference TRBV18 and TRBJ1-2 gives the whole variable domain NAGVMQNPRHLVRRRGQEARLRCSPMKGHSHVYWYRQLPEEGLKFMVYLQKENIIDESGMPKERFSAEFPKEGPSILRIQQVVRGDSAAYFCASSPVSQGGLYGYTFGSGTRLTVV.

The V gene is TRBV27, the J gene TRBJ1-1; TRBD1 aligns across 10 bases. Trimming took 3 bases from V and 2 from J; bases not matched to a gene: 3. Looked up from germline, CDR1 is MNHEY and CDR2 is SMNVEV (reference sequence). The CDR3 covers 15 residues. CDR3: CASSFRQGANTEAFF. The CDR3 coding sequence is TGTGCCAGCAGTTTTCGACAGGGGGCAAACACTGAAGCTTTCTTT.

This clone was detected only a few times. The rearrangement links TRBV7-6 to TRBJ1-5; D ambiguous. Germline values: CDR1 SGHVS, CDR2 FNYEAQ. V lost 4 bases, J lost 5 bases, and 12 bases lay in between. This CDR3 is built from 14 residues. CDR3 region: CASSWTAGYQPQHF. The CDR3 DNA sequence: TGTGCCAGCAGCTGGACGGCGGGATATCAGCCCCAGCATTTT.

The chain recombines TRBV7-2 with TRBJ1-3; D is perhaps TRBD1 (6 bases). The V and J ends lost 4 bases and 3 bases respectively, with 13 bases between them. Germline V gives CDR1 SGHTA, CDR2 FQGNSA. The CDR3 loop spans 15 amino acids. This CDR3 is CASSSTQGIGNTIYF. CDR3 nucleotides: TGTGCCAGCAGCTCCACACAGGGAATTGGAAACACCATATATTTT.

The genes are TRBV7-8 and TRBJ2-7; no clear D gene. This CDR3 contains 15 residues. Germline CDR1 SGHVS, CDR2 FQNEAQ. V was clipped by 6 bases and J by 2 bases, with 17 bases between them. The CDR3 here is CASSSRERSPYEQYF. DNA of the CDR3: TGTGCCAGCAGTTCCCGTGAGCGTTCGCCCTACGAGCAGTACTTC.

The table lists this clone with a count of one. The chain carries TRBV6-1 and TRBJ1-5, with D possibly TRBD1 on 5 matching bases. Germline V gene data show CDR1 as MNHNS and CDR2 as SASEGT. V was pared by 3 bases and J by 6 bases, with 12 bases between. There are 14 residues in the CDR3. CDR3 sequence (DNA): TGTGCCAGCAGTGAGTCAGGGAGGTTTCAGCCCCAGCATTTT. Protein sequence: CASSESGRFQPQHF.

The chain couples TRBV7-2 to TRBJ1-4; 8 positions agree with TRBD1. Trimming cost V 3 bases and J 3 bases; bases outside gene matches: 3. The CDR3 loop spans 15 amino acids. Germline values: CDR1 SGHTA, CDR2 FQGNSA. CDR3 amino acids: CASSFPGQANEKLFF. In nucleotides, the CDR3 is TGTGCCAGCAGCTTCCCGGGACAGGCTAATGAAAAACTGTTTTTT.

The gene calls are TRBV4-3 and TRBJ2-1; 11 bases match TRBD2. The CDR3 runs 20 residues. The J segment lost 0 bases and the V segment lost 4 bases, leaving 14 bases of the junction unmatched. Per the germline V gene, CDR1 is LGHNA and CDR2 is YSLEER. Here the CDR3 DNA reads TGCGCCAGCAGCCCTAATTCTCGTCCTAGCGGGGGGTACTCCTACAATGAGCAGTTCTTC. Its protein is CASSPNSRPSGGYSYNEQFF.

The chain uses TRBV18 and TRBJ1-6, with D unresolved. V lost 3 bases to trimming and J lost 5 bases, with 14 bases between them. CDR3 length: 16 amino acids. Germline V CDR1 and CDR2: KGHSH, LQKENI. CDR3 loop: CASSPPGRIHNSPLHF. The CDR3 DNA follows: TGTGCCAGCTCACCCCCCGGGAGGATCCATAATTCACCCCTCCACTTT.

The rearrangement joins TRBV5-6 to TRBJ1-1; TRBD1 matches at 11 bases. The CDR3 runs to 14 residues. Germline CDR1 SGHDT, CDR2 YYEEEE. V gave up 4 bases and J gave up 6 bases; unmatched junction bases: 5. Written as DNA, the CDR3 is TGTGCCAGCAGCGCCCGGACAGGGGGCTCTGAAGCTTTCTTT. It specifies CASSARTGGSEAFF.

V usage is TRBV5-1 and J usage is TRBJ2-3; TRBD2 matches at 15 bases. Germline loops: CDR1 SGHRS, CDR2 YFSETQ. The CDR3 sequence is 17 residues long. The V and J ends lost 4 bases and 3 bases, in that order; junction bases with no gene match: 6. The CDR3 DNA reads TGCGCCAGCAGCCTGGGGACTAGCGGGAGGTTGACAGATACGCAGTATTTT. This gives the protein CASSLGTSGRLTDTQYF.

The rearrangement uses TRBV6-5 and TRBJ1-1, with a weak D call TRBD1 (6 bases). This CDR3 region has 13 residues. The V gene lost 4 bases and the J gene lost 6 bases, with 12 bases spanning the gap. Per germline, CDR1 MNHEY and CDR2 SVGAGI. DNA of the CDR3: TGTGCCAGCAGTTCAGGACAGCCCTCTGAAGCTTTCTTT. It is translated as CASSSGQPSEAFF.

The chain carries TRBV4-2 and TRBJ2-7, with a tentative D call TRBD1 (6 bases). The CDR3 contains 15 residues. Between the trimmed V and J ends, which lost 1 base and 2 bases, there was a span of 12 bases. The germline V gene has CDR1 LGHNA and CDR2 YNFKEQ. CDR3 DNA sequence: TGTGCCAGCAGCCAAGGGGGCAGGGGACCCTACGAGCAGTACTTC. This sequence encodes CASSQGGRGPYEQYF.

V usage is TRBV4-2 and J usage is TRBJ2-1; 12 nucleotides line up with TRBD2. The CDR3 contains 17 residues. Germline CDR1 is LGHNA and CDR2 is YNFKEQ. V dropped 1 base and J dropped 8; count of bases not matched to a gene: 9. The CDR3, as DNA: TGTGCCAGCAGCCAAGCTAGCGGGGGGGCATATGGGTATGAGCAGTTCTTC. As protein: CASSQASGGAYGYEQFF.